A single sample gave rise to the 24 T cell receptor beta chains below, sequenced in a study of T cell repertoires in cytomegalovirus infection. Using its own MiXCR run on the reads, TCRdb lists one record per CDR3 protein. This sample has 150,000 to 180,000 distinct CDR3 sequences, with less than 25% found just once. Sequences were obtained from PBMCs. The receptors were sampled from a human donor in good health (CMV status not recorded). Some clones in this sample may be carry-over from other donors' samples.

This clonotype was recorded at least ten times. V is TRBV7-8 and J is TRBJ1-5, with D possibly being TRBD1 (6 bases). The CDR3 is 16 residues long. Germline values: CDR1 SGHVS, CDR2 FQNEAQ. V was pared by 1 base and J by 6 bases, with 16 bases between. The DNA of the CDR3 is TGTGCCAGCAGCTTAGGGGGCACAGGGTTAGGTCAGCCCCAGCATTTT. It translates to CASSLGGTGLGQPQHF. The variable domain in full, completed from reference TRBV7-8 and TRBJ1-5, reads GAGVSQSPRYKVAKRGQDVALRCDPISGHVSLFWYQQALGQGPEFLTYFQNEAQLDKSGLPSDRFFAERPEGSVSTLKIQRTQQEDSAVYLCASSLGGTGLGQPQHFGDGTRLSIL.

The gene calls are TRBV7-3 and TRBJ2-2; 9 bases align to TRBD1. V gave up 4 bases and J gave up 5 bases; unmatched junction bases: 8. Germline V gene sequence: CDR1 SGHTA, CDR2 FQGTGA. There are 16 residues in the CDR3. CDR3 protein: CASSSPGQGRTGELFF. Written as DNA, the CDR3 is TGTGCCAGCAGCTCGCCGGGACAGGGAAGGACCGGGGAGCTGTTTTTT.

This clonotype was detected a few times. The chain joins TRBV7-2 to TRBJ2-3, with D possibly called TRBD1 or TRBD2 (5 bases each). The CDR3 is 16 amino acids. CDR1 and CDR2 from the germline V gene are SGHTA and FQGNSA. V was shortened by 5 bases and J by 2 bases, with 17 bases between the two germline ends. The DNA for the CDR3 is TGTGCCAGCAGCCAGTGGGACCCCTCCCTCACAGATACGCAGTATTTT. Translated, it gives CASSQWDPSLTDTQYF.

The table lists this clonotype with a few counts. V usage is TRBV20-1 and J usage is TRBJ2-3; 8 bases match TRBD2. The CDR3 totals 16 residues. V was pared by 6 bases and J by 4 bases, with 15 bases of the junction left unmatched. CDR1 is DFQATT, CDR2 SNEGSKA, per germline (reference sequence). CDR3 amino acids: CSATGAGLGLADTQYF. The CDR3 region has the DNA TGCAGTGCCACCGGGGCGGGACTAGGTCTCGCAGATACGCAGTATTTT.

The rearrangement links TRBV6-2 or TRBV6-3 to TRBJ1-3; D call uncertain. The CDR3 consists of 14 residues. CDR1 is MNHEY and CDR2 is SVGEGT in the germline V gene. Trimming cost V 5 bases and J 2 bases, with 10 bases left between them. The CDR3 loop is CASSDDRTGNTIYF. In DNA, the CDR3 is TGTGCCAGCAGTGACGACCGAACTGGAAACACCATATATTTT.

V usage is TRBV19 and J usage is TRBJ1-5; no reliable D call. This CDR3 contains 14 residues. The germline V gene has CDR1 LNHDA and CDR2 SQIVND (reference sequence). V lost 1 base and J 4 bases, leaving 8 bases between the germline ends. The CDR3 bases are TGTGCCAGTAGTATAGGCCAGCAAAATCAGCCCCAGCATTTT. This sequence encodes CASSIGQQNQPQHF.

The table lists this clonotype with a few counts. The chain carries TRBV28 and TRBJ1-1; unclear D gene. Germline-derived CDR1 and CDR2 are MDHEN and SYDVKM. V lost 5 bases to trimming and J lost 3 bases, with 13 bases between them. The CDR3 is made up of 14 amino acids. The CDR3: CASSTPRPDTEAFF. As DNA, the CDR3 is TGTGCCAGCAGTACCCCCAGGCCGGACACTGAAGCTTTCTTT.

This clonotype showed up many times. The rearrangement links TRBV7-2 to TRBJ2-3, with 15 bases that match TRBD2. The length of the CDR3 is 17 residues. With 2 bases clipped from V and 4 bases from J, the junction kept 4 bases outside the gene matches. Germline CDR1 reads SGHTA; CDR2 reads FQGNSA. The chain's CDR3 is CASSLSRTSGGADTQYF. The CDR3 DNA follows: TGTGCCAGCAGCTTATCGAGGACTAGCGGGGGGGCAGATACGCAGTATTTT. Supplemented by reference TRBV7-2 and TRBJ2-3, the full variable domain reads GAGVSQSPSNKVTEKGKDVELRCDPISGHTALYWYRQSLGQGLEFLIYFQGNSAPDKSGLPSDRFSAERTGGSVSTLTIQRTQQEDSAVYLCASSLSRTSGGADTQYFGPGTRLTVL.

The chain is built from TRBV27 and TRBJ1-6; 8 nucleotides line up with TRBD1. J gave up 7 bases and V 5 bases, and 7 bases lay outside the gene matches. This CDR3 contains 15 residues. Germline V gene sequence: CDR1 MNHEY, CDR2 SMNVEV (reference sequence). The CDR3 coding sequence is TGTGCCAGCAGTACCCGACAGGGGAACAATTCACCCCTCCACTTT. Protein: CASSTRQGNNSPLHF.

This clonotype was detected many times. The chain couples TRBV7-8 to TRBJ2-1; 8 bases line up with TRBD1. This CDR3 has 16 amino acids. CDR1 SGHVS and CDR2 FQNEAQ come from the germline V gene. V trimming: 3 bases; J trimming: 4 bases; junction bases outside the gene matches: 8. In nucleotides, the CDR3 is TGTGCCAGCAGCTTGCGCCGGGACAGGTCATACAATGAGCAGTTCTTC. It codes for CASSLRRDRSYNEQFF.

The chain employs TRBV27 and TRBJ1-2; 8 nucleotides agree with TRBD1. The CDR3 sequence is 13 residues long. The trim removed 4 bases at V and 4 bases at J, leaving 2 bases unmatched. Looked up from germline, CDR1 is MNHEY and CDR2 is SMNVEV (reference sequence). The CDR3 spells CASSSTGGYGYTF. CDR3 coding DNA: TGTGCCAGCAGTTCAACAGGGGGCTATGGCTACACCTTC.

This clonotype came up many times. The chain uses TRBV11-2 and TRBJ1-4; the D gene is possibly TRBD1 (5 bases). In germline, CDR1 is SGHAT, CDR2 FQNNGV. CDR3 length: 11 residues. V lost 4 bases and J lost 14, with 11 bases in between. CDR3 nucleotide sequence: TGTGCCAGCAGCTACCGGGACGGGCTGTTTTTT. Its translation is CASSYRDGLFF.

The genes are TRBV12-3 or TRBV12-4 and TRBJ2-1, with D perhaps given as TRBD1 or TRBD2 (6 bases each). This CDR3 spans 17 amino acids. The ends were cut back, 2 bases at V and 4 bases at J, with 18 bases in the middle. CDR3 DNA sequence: TGTGCCAGCAGTTTATTTGGGGGGCAGGGACCATACAATGAGCAGTTCTTC. Residues: CASSLFGGQGPYNEQFF.

This clonotype was seen more than once but under ten times. This CDR3 reads CAWSRRPRRGANVLTF. The CDR3 DNA follows: TGTGCCTGGAGTCGTCGACCCCGGCGGGGGGCCAACGTCCTGACTTTC. The rearrangement links TRBV30 to TRBJ2-6, with unresolved D. This CDR3 has 16 amino acids. Per germline, CDR1 GTSNPN and CDR2 SVGIG (reference sequence). Trimming took off 2 bases at V and 4 bases at J, with 15 bases between the two ends.

This clonotype was seen a few times. The chain couples TRBV7-8 to TRBJ1-2; 9 bases are a match to TRBD1. CDR1 and CDR2 from the germline V gene are SGHVS and FQNEAQ. Losses at the gene ends were 2 bases for V and 4 bases for J; bases not matched to a gene: 2. The CDR3 has 14 amino acids. DNA of the CDR3: TGTGCCAGCAGCTTACGACAGGGGGGCTATGGCTACACCTTC. Its protein is CASSLRQGGYGYTF.

This clonotype was counted a few times. The genes are TRBV15 and TRBJ1-5, with D tentatively TRBD1 (5 bases). CDR3 length: 16 amino acids. Germline V gives CDR1 LNHNV, CDR2 YYDKDF (reference sequence). V lost 1 base and J 3 bases, leaving 13 bases between the germline ends. The CDR3, as DNA: TGTGCCACCAGCAGAGTAAGAGGGGCTGACAATCAGCCCCAGCATTTT. As protein: CATSRVRGADNQPQHF.

This clonotype was seen more than once but under ten times. CDR3 loop: CASSSGILSNTEAFF. The CDR3 nucleotides read TGTGCCAGTAGTTCCGGGATCCTAAGTAACACTGAAGCTTTCTTT. This chain links TRBV19 with TRBJ1-1; D gene unclear. V gave up 5 bases and J gave up 2 bases, with 15 bases separating them. Germline V lookup: CDR1 LNHDA, CDR2 SQIVND (reference sequence). The CDR3 spans 15 residues.

The chain joins TRBV2 to TRBJ2-3, with D uncertain. Per germline, CDR1 SNHLY and CDR2 FYNNEI. The CDR3 consists of 14 residues. V lost 5 bases to trimming and J lost 6 bases, with 15 bases between them. CDR3 loop: CASSSFFLGDTQYF. DNA for the CDR3: TGTGCCAGCAGTTCCTTTTTTTTGGGGGATACGCAGTATTTT.

This clonotype was seen repeatedly, ten times or more. V gene TRBV7-2 combines with J gene TRBJ2-3, with no clear D. This CDR3 region has 16 residues. Deletions cut 1 base from V and 0 bases from J, with 11 bases between. Germline CDR1 is SGHTA and CDR2 is FQGNSA. This chain's CDR3 is CASSLVYLLSTDTQYF. The CDR3 DNA follows: TGTGCCAGCAGCTTAGTCTATCTTCTTAGCACAGATACGCAGTATTTT.

The chain uses TRBV2 and TRBJ1-6; tentative D call: TRBD1 (6 bases). CDR3 length: 14 residues. The germline gives CDR1 SNHLY, CDR2 FYNNEI. V lost 10 bases and J 7 bases, leaving 17 bases between the germline ends. The CDR3 sequence is CATPRDTGNSPLHF. The CDR3 DNA follows: TGTGCCACGCCCCGGGACACCGGCAATTCACCCCTCCACTTT. The entire variable domain, with the rest obtained from reference TRBV2 and TRBJ1-6, is as follows: EPEVTQTPSHQVTQMGQEVILRCVPISNHLYFYWYRQILGQKVEFLVSFYNNEISEKSEIFDDQFSVERPDGSNFTLKIRSTKLEDSAMYFCATPRDTGNSPLHFGNGTRLTVT.

Ten or more counts support this clonotype. J is TRBJ2-3 and V is TRBV7-2, with a weak D call TRBD1 (6 bases). The germline gives CDR1 SGHTA, CDR2 FQGNSA. The CDR3 extends over 17 amino acids. Trimming removed 5 bases from V and 1 base from J, with 19 bases in between. The CDR3 DNA is TGTGCCAGCAGCCACTTTCCTATACAGGGTGGCACAGATACGCAGTATTTT. It yields the protein CASSHFPIQGGTDTQYF. The variable domain in full, completed from reference TRBV7-2 and TRBJ2-3, reads GAGVSQSPSNKVTEKGKDVELRCDPISGHTALYWYRQSLGQGLEFLIYFQGNSAPDKSGLPSDRFSAERTGGSVSTLTIQRTQQEDSAVYLCASSHFPIQGGTDTQYFGPGTRLTVL.

This chain connects TRBV5-1 to TRBJ1-6, with D possibly being TRBD1 (5 bases). Germline CDR1 reads SGHRS; CDR2 reads YFSETQ. CDR3 length: 17 amino acids. Trimming left V 2 bases short and J 0 bases short, with 12 bases between. The CDR3 nucleotides read TGCGCCAGCAGCTTAACAGGACTATTCTCCTATAATTCACCCCTCCACTTT. This gives the protein CASSLTGLFSYNSPLHF.

The gene calls are TRBV6-9 and TRBJ1-1, with D unresolved. The length of the CDR3 is 15 residues. The V gene lost 3 bases and the J gene lost 3 bases, with 14 bases spanning the gap. The germline CDR1 and CDR2 sequences are MNHGY and SVAAGI. CDR3 in amino acids: CASSYQVYWDTEAFF. CDR3 DNA: TGTGCCAGCAGTTACCAGGTTTACTGGGACACTGAAGCTTTCTTT.

This clonotype has at least ten counts. CDR3 nucleotides: TGTGCCAGTAGTCCCCAGGGGATATCCTACGAGCAGTACTTC. Translation: CASSPQGISYEQYF. This chain connects TRBV7-8 to TRBJ2-7, with TRBD1 as a possible D gene (6 bases). Trimming took off 9 bases at V and 1 base at J, with 16 bases between the two ends. The V gene's germline CDR1 is SGHVS and CDR2 FQNEAQ. This CDR3 spans 14 amino acids. The variable domain in full, with the rest retrieved from reference TRBV7-8 and TRBJ2-7, is GAGVSQSPRYKVAKRGQDVALRCDPISGHVSLFWYQQALGQGPEFLTYFQNEAQLDKSGLPSDRFFAERPEGSVSTLKIQRTQQEDSAVYLCASSPQGISYEQYFGPGTRLTVT.